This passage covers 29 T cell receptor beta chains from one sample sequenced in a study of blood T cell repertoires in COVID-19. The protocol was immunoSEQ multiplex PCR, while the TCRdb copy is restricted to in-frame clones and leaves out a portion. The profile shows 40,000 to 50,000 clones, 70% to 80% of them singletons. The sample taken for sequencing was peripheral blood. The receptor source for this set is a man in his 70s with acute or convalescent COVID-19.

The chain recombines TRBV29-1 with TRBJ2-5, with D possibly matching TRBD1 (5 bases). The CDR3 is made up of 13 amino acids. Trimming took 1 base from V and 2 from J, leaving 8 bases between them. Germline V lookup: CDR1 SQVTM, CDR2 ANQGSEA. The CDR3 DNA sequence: TGCAGCGTTGAAGGGCCAGGGCAAGAGACCCAGTACTTC. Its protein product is CSVEGPGQETQYF.

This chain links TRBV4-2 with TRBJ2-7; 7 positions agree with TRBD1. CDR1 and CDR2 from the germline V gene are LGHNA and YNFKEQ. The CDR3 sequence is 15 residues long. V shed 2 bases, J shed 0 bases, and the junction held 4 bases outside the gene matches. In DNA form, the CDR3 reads TGTGCCAGCAGCCAAAGTCGGGACAGCTCCTACGAGCAGTACTTC. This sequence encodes CASSQSRDSSYEQYF.

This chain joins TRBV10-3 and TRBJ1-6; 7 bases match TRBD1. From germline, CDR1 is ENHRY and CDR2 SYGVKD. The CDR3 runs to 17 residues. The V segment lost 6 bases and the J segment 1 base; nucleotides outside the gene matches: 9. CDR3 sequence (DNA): TGTGCCATCAGCGAGGGGAACAGGGGTTCCTATAATTCACCCCTCCACTTT. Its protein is CAISEGNRGSYNSPLHF.

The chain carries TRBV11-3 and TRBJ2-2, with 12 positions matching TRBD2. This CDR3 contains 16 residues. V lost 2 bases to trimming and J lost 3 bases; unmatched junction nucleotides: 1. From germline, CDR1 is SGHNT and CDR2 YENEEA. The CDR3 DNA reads TGTGCCAGCAGCTTACTAGCGGGAGGGTACACCGGGGAGCTGTTTTTT. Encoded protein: CASSLLAGGYTGELFF.

The CDR3 DNA is TGCAGCGCAGACAGTCCCTCTGGGGCCAACGTCCTGACTTTC. This sequence encodes CSADSPSGANVLTF. This sequence joins TRBV29-1 and TRBJ2-6; D is possibly TRBD1 (5 bases). The CDR3 spans 14 residues. Germline V CDR1 and CDR2: SQVTM, ANQGSEA. V was trimmed by 7 bases and J by 0 bases, leaving 10 bases between them.

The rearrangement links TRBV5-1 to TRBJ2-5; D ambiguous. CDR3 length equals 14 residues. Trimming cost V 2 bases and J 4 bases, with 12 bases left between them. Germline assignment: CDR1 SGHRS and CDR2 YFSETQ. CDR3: CASSFGTGSETQYF. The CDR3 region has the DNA TGCGCCAGCAGCTTTGGAACGGGTTCAGAGACCCAGTACTTC. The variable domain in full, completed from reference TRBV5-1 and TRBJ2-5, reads KAGVTQTPRYLIKTRGQQVTLSCSPISGHRSVSWYQQTPGQGLQFLFEYFSETQRNKGNFPGRFSGRQFSNSRSEMNVSTLELGDSALYLCASSFGTGSETQYFGPGTRLLVL.

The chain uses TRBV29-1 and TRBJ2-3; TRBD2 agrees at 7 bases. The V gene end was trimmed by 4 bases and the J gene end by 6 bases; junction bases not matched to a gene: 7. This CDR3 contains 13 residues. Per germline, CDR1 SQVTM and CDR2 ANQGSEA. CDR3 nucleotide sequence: TGCAGCGTTGGGAGGCAGGGAGGGGATACGCAGTATTTT. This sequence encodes CSVGRQGGDTQYF.

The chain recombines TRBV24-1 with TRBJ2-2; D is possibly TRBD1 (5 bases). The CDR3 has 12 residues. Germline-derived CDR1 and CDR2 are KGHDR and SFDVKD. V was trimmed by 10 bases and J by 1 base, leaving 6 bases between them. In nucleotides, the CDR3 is TGTGCCACTGGACAGAACACCGGGGAGCTGTTTTTT. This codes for CATGQNTGELFF.

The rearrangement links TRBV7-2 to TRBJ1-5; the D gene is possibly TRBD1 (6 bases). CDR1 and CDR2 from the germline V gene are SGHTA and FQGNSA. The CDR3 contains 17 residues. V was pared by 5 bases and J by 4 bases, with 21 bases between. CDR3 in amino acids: CASSLTTGTLLNQPQHF. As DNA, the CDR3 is TGTGCCAGCAGCCTTACCACCGGGACACTACTAAATCAGCCCCAGCATTTT.

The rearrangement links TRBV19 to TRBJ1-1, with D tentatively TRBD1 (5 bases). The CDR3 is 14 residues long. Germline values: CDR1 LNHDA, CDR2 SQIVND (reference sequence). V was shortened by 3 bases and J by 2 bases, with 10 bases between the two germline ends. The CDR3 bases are TGTGCCAGTAGTATCCCTGGACACAACACTGAAGCTTTCTTT. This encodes CASSIPGHNTEAFF.

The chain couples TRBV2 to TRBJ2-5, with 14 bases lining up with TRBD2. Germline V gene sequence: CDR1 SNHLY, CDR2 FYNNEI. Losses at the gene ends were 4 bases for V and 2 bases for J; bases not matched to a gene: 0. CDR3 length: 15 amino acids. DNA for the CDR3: TGTGCCAGCAGTGGGACTAGCGGGGGGCAAGAGACCCAGTACTTC. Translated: CASSGTSGGQETQYF. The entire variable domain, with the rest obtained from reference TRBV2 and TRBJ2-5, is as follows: EPEVTQTPSHQVTQMGQEVILRCVPISNHLYFYWYRQILGQKVEFLVSFYNNEISEKSEIFDDQFSVERPDGSNFTLKIRSTKLEDSAMYFCASSGTSGGQETQYFGPGTRLLVL.

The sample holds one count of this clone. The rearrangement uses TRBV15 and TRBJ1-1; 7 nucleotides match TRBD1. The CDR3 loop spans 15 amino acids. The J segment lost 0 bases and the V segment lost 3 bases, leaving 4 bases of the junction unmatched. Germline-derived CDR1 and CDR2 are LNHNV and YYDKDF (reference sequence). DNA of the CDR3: TGTGCCACCAGCAGGAGGGGACAGTTGAACACTGAAGCTTTCTTT. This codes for CATSRRGQLNTEAFF.

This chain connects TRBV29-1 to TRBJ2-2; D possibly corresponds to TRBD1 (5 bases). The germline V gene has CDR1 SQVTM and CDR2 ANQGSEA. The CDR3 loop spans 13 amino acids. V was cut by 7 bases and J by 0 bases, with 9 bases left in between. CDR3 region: CSAGHPNTGELFF. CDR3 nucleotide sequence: TGCAGCGCCGGACATCCGAACACCGGGGAGCTGTTTTTT.

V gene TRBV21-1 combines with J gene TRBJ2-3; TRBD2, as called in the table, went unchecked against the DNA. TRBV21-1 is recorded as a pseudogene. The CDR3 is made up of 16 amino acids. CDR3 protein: CASSKVHSPGTDTQYF. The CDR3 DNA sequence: TGTGCCAGCAGCAAAGTCCATTCGCCGGGCACAGATACGCAGTATTTT.

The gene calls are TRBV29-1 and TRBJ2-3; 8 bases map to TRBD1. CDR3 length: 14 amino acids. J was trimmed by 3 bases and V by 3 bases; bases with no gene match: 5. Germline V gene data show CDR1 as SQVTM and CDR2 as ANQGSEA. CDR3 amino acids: CSVDRGPGTDTQYF. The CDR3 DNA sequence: TGCAGCGTTGACAGGGGGCCAGGAACAGATACGCAGTATTTT.

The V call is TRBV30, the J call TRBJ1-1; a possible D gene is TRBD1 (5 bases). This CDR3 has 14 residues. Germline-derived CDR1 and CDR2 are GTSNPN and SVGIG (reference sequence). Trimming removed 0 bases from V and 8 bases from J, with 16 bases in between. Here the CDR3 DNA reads TGTGCCTGGAGTGTAGGACCCGGGGGGATCGAAGCTTTCTTT. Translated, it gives CAWSVGPGGIEAFF.

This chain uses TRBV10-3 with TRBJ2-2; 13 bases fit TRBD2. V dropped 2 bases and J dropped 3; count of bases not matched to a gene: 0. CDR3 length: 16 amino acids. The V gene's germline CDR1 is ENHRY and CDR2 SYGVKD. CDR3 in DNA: TGTGCCATCAGTGAGGGACTAGCGGGAGACACCGGGGAGCTGTTTTTT. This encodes CAISEGLAGDTGELFF.

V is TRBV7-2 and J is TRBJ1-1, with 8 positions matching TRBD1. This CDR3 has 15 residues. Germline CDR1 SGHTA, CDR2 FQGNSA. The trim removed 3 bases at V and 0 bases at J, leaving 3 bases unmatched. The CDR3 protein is CASSLGTGLNTEAFF. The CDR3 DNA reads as TGTGCCAGCAGCTTGGGGACAGGACTGAACACTGAAGCTTTCTTT.

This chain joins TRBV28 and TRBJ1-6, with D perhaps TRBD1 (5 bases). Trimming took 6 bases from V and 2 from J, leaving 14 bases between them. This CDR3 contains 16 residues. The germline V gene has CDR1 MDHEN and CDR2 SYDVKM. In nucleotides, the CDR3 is TGTGCCAGCAGCTCGCCCGGGGGGACCTATAATTCACCCCTCCACTTT. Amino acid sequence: CASSSPGGTYNSPLHF.

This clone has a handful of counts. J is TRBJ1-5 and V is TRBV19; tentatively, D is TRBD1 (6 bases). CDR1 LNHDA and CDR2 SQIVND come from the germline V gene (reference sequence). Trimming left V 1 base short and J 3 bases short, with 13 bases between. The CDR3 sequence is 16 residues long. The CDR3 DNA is TGTGCCAGTAGTATAGGGGGGCATAATAACAATCAGCCCCAGCATTTT. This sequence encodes CASSIGGHNNNQPQHF.

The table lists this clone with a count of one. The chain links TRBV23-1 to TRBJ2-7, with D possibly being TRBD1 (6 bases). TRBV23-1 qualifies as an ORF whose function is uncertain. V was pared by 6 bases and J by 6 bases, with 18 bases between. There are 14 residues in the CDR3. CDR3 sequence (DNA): TGCGCCAGCAGCCGGCTTACAGGGATCGTCGAGCAGTACTTC. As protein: CASSRLTGIVEQYF.

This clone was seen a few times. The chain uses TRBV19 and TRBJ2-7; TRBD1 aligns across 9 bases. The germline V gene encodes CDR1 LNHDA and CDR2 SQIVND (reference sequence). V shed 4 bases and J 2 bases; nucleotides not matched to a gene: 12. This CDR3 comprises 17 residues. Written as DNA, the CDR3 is TGTGCCAGTAGTACATACCCGGGACAGGGTAAGACCTACGAGCAGTACTTC. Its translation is CASSTYPGQGKTYEQYF.

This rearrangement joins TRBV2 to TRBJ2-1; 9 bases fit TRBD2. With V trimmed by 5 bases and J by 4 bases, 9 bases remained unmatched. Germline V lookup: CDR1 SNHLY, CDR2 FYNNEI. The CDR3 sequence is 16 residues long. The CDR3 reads CASSSPLAGGYNEQFF. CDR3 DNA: TGTGCCAGCAGTAGCCCTCTGGCGGGGGGGTACAATGAGCAGTTCTTC.

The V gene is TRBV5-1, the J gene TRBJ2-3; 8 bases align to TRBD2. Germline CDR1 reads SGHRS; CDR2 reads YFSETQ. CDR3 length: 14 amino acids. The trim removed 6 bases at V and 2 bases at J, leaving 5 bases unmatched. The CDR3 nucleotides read TGCGCCAGCACCGGGACTAGGTTCACAGATACGCAGTATTTT. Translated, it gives CASTGTRFTDTQYF.

DNA of the CDR3: TGTGCCAGCAGCTTAACAGGGCCTGGAAACACCATATATTTT. It yields the protein CASSLTGPGNTIYF. The rearrangement links TRBV7-2 to TRBJ1-3; a weak D match, TRBD1 (6 bases). The germline V gene encodes CDR1 SGHTA and CDR2 FQGNSA. V shed 2 bases and J shed 2 bases, with 7 bases lying between them. This CDR3 contains 14 residues.

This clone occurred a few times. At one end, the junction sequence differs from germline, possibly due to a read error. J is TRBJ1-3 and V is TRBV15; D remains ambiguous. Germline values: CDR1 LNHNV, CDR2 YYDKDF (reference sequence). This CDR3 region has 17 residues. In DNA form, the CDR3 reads TGTGCCACCAGGAGAGGAAGTCGGGGATCCTCTGGAAACACCATATATTTT. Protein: CATRRGSRGSSGNTIYF.

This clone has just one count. Here the CDR3 reads CASSPRPMAGRTDTQYF. DNA for the CDR3: TGTGCCAGCAGCCCCCGCCCGATGGCGGGCCGCACAGATACGCAGTATTTT. This chain uses TRBV11-2 with TRBJ2-3; tentative D call: TRBD2 (5 bases). This CDR3 contains 17 residues. The V gene's germline CDR1 is SGHAT and CDR2 FQNNGV. Trimming took 5 bases from V and 1 from J, leaving 19 bases between them.

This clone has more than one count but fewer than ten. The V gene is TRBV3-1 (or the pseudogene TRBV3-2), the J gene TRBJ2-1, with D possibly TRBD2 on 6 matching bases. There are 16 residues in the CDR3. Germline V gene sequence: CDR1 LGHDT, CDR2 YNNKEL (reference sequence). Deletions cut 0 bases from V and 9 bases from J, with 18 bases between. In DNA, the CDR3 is TGTGCCAGCAGCCAAGATCCGGACTACCCGGCCAGTGAGCAGTTCTTC. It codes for CASSQDPDYPASEQFF.

The CDR3 loop is CAWSVDGQGGTTEAFF. The CDR3 DNA reads as TGTGCCTGGAGTGTTGACGGACAGGGGGGGACCACTGAAGCTTTCTTT. The chain links TRBV30 to TRBJ1-1; the match to TRBD1 covers 10 bases. V lost 0 bases to trimming and J lost 4 bases; unmatched junction nucleotides: 8. Germline CDR1 reads GTSNPN; CDR2 reads SVGIG (reference sequence). The CDR3 covers 16 residues.